This T cell receptor beta chain was observed in a study of CD8+CD57+ T cells in acquired aplastic anemia. At the level of the study: Quantities of DNA derived from sorted CD4+ and CD8+ cells averaged 3.2 ug. Researchers reported that healthy donors averaged about 11 million reads for CD4+ cells.

Germline CDR1 and CDR2: SQVTM and ANQGSEA. With 4 bases removed from V and 4 bases from J, the gap between germline ends came to 4 bases. The CDR3 loop spans 10 amino acids. The template used for profiling TCR beta VDJ and CDR3 was genomic DNA. TCRdb passed the reads through MiXCR, listing each CDR3 protein once. Of 350,000 to 450,000 distinct CDR3 sequences detected, 65% to 80% appear once; the ten largest clones hold less than 4%. General study results and limits: Patients showed no significant difference from controls in CD8+ Simpson's diversity.

Points on this clonotype: Its target is unknown.

Sequencing used sorted CD4+, CD8+, or CD8+CD57+ T cells (not recorded which) from PBMCs. The chain joins TRBV29-1 to TRBJ2-5, with D unclear. This sequence originates from a human donor in good health, serving as a control. CDR3 in DNA: TGCAGCGTTGGGGGAGAGACCCAGTACTTC. Translating gives CSVGGETQYF.